The rows below give T cell receptor beta chains drawn from one sample of a study of blood T cell repertoires in COVID-19. Generated by immunoSEQ multiplex PCR, the TCRdb table keeps only in-frame clones and is missing some. This table has about 130,000 clones, about four fifths appearing once. The sequenced sample was peripheral blood. These receptors all stem from a man younger than 45 with COVID-19, enrolled during active disease. Both conserved end residues are part of each CDR3. D genes are given only for firm matches. Clone size appears in some rows only: once, few, many, or a class for an expanded clone.

D	size	V	J	CDR3	DNA
.	.	TRBV5-6	TRBJ2-1	CASSPWGVEDFVF	TGTGCCAGCAGCCCCTGGGGAGTAGAGGATTTTGTCTTC
.	.	TRBV4-3	TRBJ1-1	CASSQVKSVHTEAFF	TGCGCCAGCAGCCAAGTCAAAAGCGTGCACACTGAAGCTTTCTTT
TRBD2	.	TRBV28	TRBJ2-1	CASSKLAGSSYNEQFF	TGTGCCAGCAGTAAACTAGCGGGAAGCTCCTACAATGAGCAGTTCTTC
TRBD2	.	TRBV9	TRBJ2-1	CASSPRLAGGRNEQFF	TGTGCCAGCAGCCCTCGACTAGCGGGGGGGCGTAATGAGCAGTTCTTC
.	.	TRBV25-1	TRBJ1-4	CASSEWGRSQEKLFF	TGTGCCAGCAGTGAATGGGGCAGGTCCCAGGAAAAACTGTTTTTT
.	.	TRBV27	TRBJ1-6	CASSRGSSVISPLHF	TGTGCCAGCAGTAGGGGATCAAGCGTCATATCACCCCTCCACTTT
TRBD2	.	TRBV6-5	TRBJ2-7	CASSSPTSAGEQYF	TGTGCCAGCAGTTCTCCGACTAGCGCCGGGGAGCAGTACTTC
.	.	TRBV5-5	TRBJ1-2	CACTRGAQDYGYTF	TGTGCCTGCACGCGGGGGGCGCAGGACTATGGCTACACCTTC
.	.	TRBV4-2	TRBJ2-2	CASSQGQGMTGELFF	TGTGCCAGCAGCCAAGGGCAGGGGATGACCGGGGAGCTGTTTTTT
TRBD1	.	TRBV5-1	TRBJ2-7	CASSRGQGMYEQYF	TGCGCCAGCAGCCGAGGACAGGGAATGTACGAGCAGTACTTC
.	.	TRBV4-2	TRBJ1-5	CASSPGMGGGDQPQHF	TGTGCCAGCAGCCCAGGGATGGGGGGGGGAGATCAGCCCCAGCATTTT
.	.	TRBV5-1	TRBJ1-1	CASRRGILRAIDRNTEAFF	TGCGCCAGCAGGCGGGGCATTTTAAGAGCGATAGACAGGAACACTGAAGCTTTCTTT
.	.	TRBV28	TRBJ2-7	CASSFTGPYEQYF	TGTGCCAGCAGCTTCACAGGGCCCTACGAGCAGTACTTC
.	.	TRBV10-3	TRBJ1-1	CAIKGTQNTEAFF	TGTGCCATCAAAGGGACACAGAACACTGAAGCTTTCTTT
.	.	TRBV5-1	TRBJ2-2	CASSLLGQMNTGELFF	TGCGCCAGCAGCCTATTAGGACAAATGAACACCGGGGAGCTGTTTTTT
.	.	TRBV7-9	TRBJ2-1	CASSAKQATYNEQFF	TGTGCCAGCAGCGCTAAACAAGCGACCTACAATGAGCAGTTCTTC
.	.	TRBV19	TRBJ1-4	CASSETSATNEKLFF	TGTGCCAGTAGTGAGACAAGTGCAACTAATGAAAAACTGTTTTTT
.	.	TRBV10-3	TRBJ1-1	CAISEEGGVNTEAFF	TGTGCCATCAGTGAGGAAGGGGGGGTGAACACTGAAGCTTTCTTT
.	.	TRBV10-3	TRBJ2-2	CAIRTRVENTGELFF	TGTGCCATCAGAACCAGGGTAGAGAACACCGGGGAGCTGTTTTTT
.	once	TRBV7-2	TRBJ1-3	CASSLDGVTGGSRDTIYF	TGTGCCAGCAGCTTAGACGGTGTTACGGGGGGCTCGAGAGACACCATATATTTT
.	.	TRBV6-5	TRBJ2-7	CASKGFQAGEQYF	TGTGCCAGCAAGGGGTTTCAGGCTGGCGAGCAGTACTTC
.	.	TRBV4-1	TRBJ1-4	CASTGEQGLFRTNEKLFF	TGCGCCAGCACGGGGGAGCAGGGATTGTTTCGGACTAATGAAAAACTGTTTTTT
.	.	TRBV4-2	TRBJ2-5	CASSQDRVGFSETQYF	TGTGCCAGCAGCCAAGACAGGGTGGGTTTCTCGGAGACCCAGTACTTC
.	once	TRBV15	TRBJ1-5	CATSRDRARGNNQPQHF	TGTGCCACCAGCAGGGATCGTGCCAGGGGAAACAATCAGCCCCAGCATTTT
.	many	TRBV6-5	TRBJ1-6	CASSYDRSNSPLHF	TGTGCCAGCAGTTACGACAGGAGTAATTCACCCCTCCACTTT
.	.	TRBV12-3/TRBV12-4	TRBJ2-5	CASSLREETQYF	TGTGCCAGCAGTTTAAGGGAGGAGACCCAGTACTTC
TRBD1	.	TRBV3-1/TRBV3-2	TRBJ1-2	CASSQDRPGGYGYTF	TGTGCCAGCAGCCAAGACCGCCCAGGGGGCTATGGCTACACCTTC
.	.	TRBV29-1	TRBJ1-2	CSVDAGMYGYTF	TGCAGCGTTGATGCAGGGATGTATGGCTACACCTTC
.	.	TRBV2	TRBJ1-4	CASSESQGWGNEKLFF	TGTGCCAGCAGTGAATCCCAGGGGTGGGGTAATGAAAAACTGTTTTTT
TRBD1	.	TRBV7-2	TRBJ2-7	CASSLGQGTYEQYF	TGTGCCAGCAGCTTGGGACAGGGGACGTACGAGCAGTACTTC
TRBD1	.	TRBV11-3	TRBJ1-1	CASSLGGQGWTEAFF	TGTGCCAGCAGCTTAGGAGGACAGGGTTGGACTGAAGCTTTCTTT
TRBD1	.	TRBV18	TRBJ1-6	CASSGGQGINSPLHF	TGTGCCAGCTCAGGGGGACAGGGAATTAATTCACCCCTCCACTTT
.	.	TRBV28	TRBJ1-2	CASSPFSQGYSYGYTF	TGTGCCAGCAGTCCGTTTTCACAGGGCTATAGCTATGGCTACACCTTC
.	.	TRBV28	TRBJ2-1	CASSFRGHHNEQFF	TGTGCCAGCAGTTTCCGCGGCCATCACAATGAGCAGTTCTTC
TRBD1	.	TRBV3-1/TRBV3-2	TRBJ2-1	CASSQEHRGRWNEQFF	TGTGCCAGCAGCCAAGAGCACAGGGGGCGGTGGAATGAGCAGTTCTTC